This T cell receptor beta chain emerged from a study of blood T cell repertoires in COVID-19. Across the study: Samples taken during acute and convalescent COVID-19 were collected in the United States, Italy and Spain. Sample material is recorded as cDNA or gDNA derived from T cells, B-cell-depleted T cells, or PBMCs.

Study processing details: Amplification from reference gene primers served as the basis for estimated nucleated cell counts. Only in-frame clones appear in the TCRdb table, and some are missing; sequencing was by immunoSEQ multiplex PCR. V, J and clone size are those of that table, while D and trimming were read from the DNA. Among about 260,000 clones listed, 75% to 90% were seen once. Germline V gives CDR1 PRHDT, CDR2 FYEKMQ (reference sequence). The CDR3 is 12 residues long. Trimming removed 2 bases from V and 3 bases from J, with 5 bases in between. The chain combines TRBV13 with TRBJ2-7; D remains unclear. Specimen: peripheral blood. This clonotype was obtained from a man aged 30-40 years with active or convalescent COVID-19. The CDR3 sequence: CASSLSLYEQYF. CDR3 DNA: TGTGCCAGCAGCTTAAGCCTCTACGAGCAGTACTTC.